Each of the 2 T cell receptor beta chains below was sequenced from the same sample in a study of molecular identifiers for immune sequencing clone quantification. TCRdb fed the PCR reads into MiXCR, producing one record per CDR3 protein. The table includes over 550,000 distinct CDR3 sequences, about 25% detected once. The sequenced sample was naive CD8+ T cells from blood, with Jurkat cell RNA spiked in. Subset meaning: FACS-sorted CD8+CD4-CCR7+CD45RA+ naive T cells. The receptors stem from a human donor in good health. Some libraries in this study had Jurkat cell RNA spiked in.

The V and J genes are TRBV28 and TRBJ1-2; D might be TRBD1 (5 bases). Germline V gene sequence: CDR1 MDHEN, CDR2 SYDVKM. The CDR3 contains 14 residues. Trimming removed 3 bases at V and 1 base at J, with 9 bases between. In DNA, the CDR3 is TGTGCCAGCAGTTTCAACAGGCTTAACTATGGCTACACCTTC. It specifies CASSFNRLNYGYTF.

V usage is TRBV13 and J usage is TRBJ1-2, with D possibly TRBD1 on 6 matching bases. V lost 5 bases to trimming and J lost 10 bases, with 29 bases between them. The CDR3 contains 17 residues. Germline V gene sequence: CDR1 PRHDT, CDR2 FYEKMQ (reference sequence). CDR3 bases: TGTGCCAGCAGCCAAAGGGGAACCGGGACACCTCCCCGGGACTACACCTTC. Protein product: CASSQRGTGTPPRDYTF.